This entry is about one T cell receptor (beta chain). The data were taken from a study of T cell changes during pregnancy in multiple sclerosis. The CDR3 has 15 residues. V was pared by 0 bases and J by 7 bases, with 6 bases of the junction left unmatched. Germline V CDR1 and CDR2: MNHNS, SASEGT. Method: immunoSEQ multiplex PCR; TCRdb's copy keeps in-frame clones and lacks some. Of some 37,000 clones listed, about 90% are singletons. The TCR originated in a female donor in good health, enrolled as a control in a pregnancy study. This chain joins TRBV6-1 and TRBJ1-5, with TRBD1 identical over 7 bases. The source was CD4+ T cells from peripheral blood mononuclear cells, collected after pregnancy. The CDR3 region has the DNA TGTGCCAGCAGTGAAGCGGGGACAGCCTCGCAGCCCCAGCATTTT. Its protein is CASSEAGTASQPQHF.